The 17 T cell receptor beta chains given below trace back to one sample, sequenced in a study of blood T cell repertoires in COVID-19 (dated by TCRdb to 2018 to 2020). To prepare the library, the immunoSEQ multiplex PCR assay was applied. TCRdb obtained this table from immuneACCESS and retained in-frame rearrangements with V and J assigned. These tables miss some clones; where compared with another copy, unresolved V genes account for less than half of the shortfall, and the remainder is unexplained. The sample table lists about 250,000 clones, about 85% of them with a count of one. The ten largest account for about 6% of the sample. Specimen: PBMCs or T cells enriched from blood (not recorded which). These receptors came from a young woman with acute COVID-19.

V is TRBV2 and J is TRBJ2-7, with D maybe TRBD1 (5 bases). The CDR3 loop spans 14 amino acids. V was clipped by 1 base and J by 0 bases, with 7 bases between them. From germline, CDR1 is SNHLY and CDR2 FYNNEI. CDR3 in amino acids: CASSEGQNSYEQYF. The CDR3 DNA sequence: TGTGCCAGCAGTGAAGGACAGAACTCCTACGAGCAGTACTTC.

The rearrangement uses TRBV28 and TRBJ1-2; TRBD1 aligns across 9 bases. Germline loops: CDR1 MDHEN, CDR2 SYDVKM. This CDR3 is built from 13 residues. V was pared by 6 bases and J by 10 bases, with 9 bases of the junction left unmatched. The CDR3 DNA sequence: TGTGCCAGCAGACCGGGACAGGGTAAAGTCTACACCTTC. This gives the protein CASRPGQGKVYTF.

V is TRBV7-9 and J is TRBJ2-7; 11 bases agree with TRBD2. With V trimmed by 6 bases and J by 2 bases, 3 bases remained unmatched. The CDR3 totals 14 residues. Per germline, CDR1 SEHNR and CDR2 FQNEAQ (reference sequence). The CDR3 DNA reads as TGTGCCAGCAGTCAGGGACTAGCGGCCTACGAGCAGTACTTC. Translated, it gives CASSQGLAAYEQYF.

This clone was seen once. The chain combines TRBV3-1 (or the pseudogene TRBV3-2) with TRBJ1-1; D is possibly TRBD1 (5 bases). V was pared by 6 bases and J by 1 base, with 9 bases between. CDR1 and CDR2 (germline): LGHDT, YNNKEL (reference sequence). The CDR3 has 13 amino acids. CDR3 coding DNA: TGTGCCAGCAGGGAGACAGAGAACACTGAAGCTTTCTTT. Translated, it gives CASRETENTEAFF.

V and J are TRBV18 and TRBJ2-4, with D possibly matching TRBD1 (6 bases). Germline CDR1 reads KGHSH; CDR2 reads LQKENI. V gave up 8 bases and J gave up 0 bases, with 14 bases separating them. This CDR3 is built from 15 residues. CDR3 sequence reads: CASQRDTLAKNIQYF. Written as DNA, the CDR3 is TGTGCCAGCCAACGGGACACCCTAGCCAAAAACATTCAGTACTTC.

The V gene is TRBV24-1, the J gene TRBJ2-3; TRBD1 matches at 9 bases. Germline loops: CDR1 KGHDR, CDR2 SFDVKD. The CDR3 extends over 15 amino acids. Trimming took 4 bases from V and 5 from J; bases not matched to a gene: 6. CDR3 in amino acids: CATSDPGQGQDTQYF. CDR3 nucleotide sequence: TGTGCCACCAGTGACCCTGGACAGGGGCAAGATACGCAGTATTTT.

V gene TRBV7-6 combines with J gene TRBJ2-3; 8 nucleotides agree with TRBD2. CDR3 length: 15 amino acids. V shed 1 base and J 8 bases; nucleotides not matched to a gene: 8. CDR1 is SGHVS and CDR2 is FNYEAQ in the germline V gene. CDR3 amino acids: CASSLEAGGAGTQYF. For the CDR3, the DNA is TGTGCCAGCAGCTTAGAGGCCGGGGGGGCAGGTACGCAGTATTTT.

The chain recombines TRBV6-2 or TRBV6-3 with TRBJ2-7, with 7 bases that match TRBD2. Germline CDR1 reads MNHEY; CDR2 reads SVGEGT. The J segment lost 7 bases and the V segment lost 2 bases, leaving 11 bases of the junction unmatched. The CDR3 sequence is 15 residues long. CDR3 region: CASSYGASGMGEQYF. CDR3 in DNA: TGTGCCAGCAGTTACGGAGCCAGCGGGATGGGGGAGCAGTACTTC.

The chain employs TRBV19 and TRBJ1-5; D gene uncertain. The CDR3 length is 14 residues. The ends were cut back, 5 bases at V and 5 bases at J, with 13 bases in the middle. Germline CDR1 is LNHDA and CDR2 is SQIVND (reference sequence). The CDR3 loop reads CASSDTSGYQPQHF. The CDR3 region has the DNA TGTGCCAGTAGTGACACCAGCGGTTATCAGCCCCAGCATTTT.

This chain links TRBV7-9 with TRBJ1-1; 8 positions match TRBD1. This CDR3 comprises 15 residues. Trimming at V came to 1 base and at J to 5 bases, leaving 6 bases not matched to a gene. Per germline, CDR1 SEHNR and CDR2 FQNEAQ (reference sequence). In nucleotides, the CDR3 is TGTGCCAGCAGCTTAGACCAGGGGGCGAGTACTGAAGCTTTCTTT. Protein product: CASSLDQGASTEAFF.

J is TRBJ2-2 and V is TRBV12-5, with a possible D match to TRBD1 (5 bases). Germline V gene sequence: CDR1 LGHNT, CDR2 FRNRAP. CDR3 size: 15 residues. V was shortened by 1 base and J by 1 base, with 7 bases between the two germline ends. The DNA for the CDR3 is TGTGCTAGTGGTTTGGGCCAGGGGAACACCGGGGAGCTGTTTTTT. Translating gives CASGLGQGNTGELFF.

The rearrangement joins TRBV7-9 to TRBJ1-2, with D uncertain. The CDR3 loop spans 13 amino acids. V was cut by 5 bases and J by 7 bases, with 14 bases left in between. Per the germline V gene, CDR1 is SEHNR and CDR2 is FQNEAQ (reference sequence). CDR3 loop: CASSDTPSGGYTF. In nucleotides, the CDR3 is TGTGCCAGCAGCGATACCCCTAGCGGTGGCTACACCTTC.

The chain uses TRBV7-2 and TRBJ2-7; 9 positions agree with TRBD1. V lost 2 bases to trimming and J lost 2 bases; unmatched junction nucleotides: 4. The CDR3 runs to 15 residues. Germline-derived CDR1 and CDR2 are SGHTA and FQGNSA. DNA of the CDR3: TGTGCCAGCAGCTTATGGGACAGGGCTACCTACGAGCAGTACTTC. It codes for CASSLWDRATYEQYF. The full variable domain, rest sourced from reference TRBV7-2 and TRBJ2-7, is GAGVSQSPSNKVTEKGKDVELRCDPISGHTALYWYRQSLGQGLEFLIYFQGNSAPDKSGLPSDRFSAERTGGSVSTLTIQRTQQEDSAVYLCASSLWDRATYEQYFGPGTRLTVT.

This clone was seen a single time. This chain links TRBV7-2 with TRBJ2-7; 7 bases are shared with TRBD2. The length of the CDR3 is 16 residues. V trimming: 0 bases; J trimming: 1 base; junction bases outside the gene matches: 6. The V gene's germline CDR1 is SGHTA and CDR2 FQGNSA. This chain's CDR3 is CASSLARLAESYEQYF. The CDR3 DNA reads TGTGCCAGCAGCTTAGCGCGCCTAGCGGAATCCTACGAGCAGTACTTC.

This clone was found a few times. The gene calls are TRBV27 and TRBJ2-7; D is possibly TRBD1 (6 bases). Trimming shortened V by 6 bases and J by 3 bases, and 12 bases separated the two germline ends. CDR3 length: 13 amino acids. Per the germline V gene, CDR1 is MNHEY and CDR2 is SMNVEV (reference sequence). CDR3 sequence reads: CASSYRDNYEQYF. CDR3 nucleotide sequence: TGTGCCAGCAGCTATAGGGACAACTACGAGCAGTACTTC.

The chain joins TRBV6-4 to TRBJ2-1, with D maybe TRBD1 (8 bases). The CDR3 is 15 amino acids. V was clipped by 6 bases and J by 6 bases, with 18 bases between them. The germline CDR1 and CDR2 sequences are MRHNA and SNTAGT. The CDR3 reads CASSPDRGGFNEQFF. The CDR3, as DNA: TGTGCCAGCAGCCCTGACAGGGGAGGGTTCAATGAGCAGTTCTTC.

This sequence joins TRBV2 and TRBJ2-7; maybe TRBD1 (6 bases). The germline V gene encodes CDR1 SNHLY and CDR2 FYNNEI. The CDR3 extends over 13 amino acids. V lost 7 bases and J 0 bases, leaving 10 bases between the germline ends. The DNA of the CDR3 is TGTGCCAGCACGGACAGACTCTCCTACGAGCAGTACTTC. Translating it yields CASTDRLSYEQYF.